This T cell receptor (beta chain) was identified in a study of molecular identifiers for immune sequencing clone quantification. With 6 bases removed from V and 12 bases from J, the gap between germline ends came to 22 bases. CDR3 length: 14 residues. Looked up from germline, CDR1 is KGHDR and CDR2 is SFDVKD. One entry per CDR3 protein, called by TCRdb with MiXCR from the PCR reads. The sample has roughly 55,000 distinct CDR3 sequences, roughly a third seen once. Sorting recovered naive CD8 T cells on a CD8+CD4-CCR7+CD45RA+ profile. The chain joins TRBV24-1 to TRBJ1-1; possibly TRBD1 for D (6 bases). This TCR was recovered from a human donor in good health. Some libraries in this study had Jurkat cell RNA spiked in. Sequencing was performed on naive CD8+ T cells from blood, with Jurkat cell RNA spiked in. Specified subset: FACS-sorted CD8+CD4-CCR7+CD45RA+ naive T cells. CDR3 DNA sequence: TGTGCCACCAGTAAGACAGGCCTGTACACTGTACCTTTCTTT. Translation: CATSKTGLYTVPFF.